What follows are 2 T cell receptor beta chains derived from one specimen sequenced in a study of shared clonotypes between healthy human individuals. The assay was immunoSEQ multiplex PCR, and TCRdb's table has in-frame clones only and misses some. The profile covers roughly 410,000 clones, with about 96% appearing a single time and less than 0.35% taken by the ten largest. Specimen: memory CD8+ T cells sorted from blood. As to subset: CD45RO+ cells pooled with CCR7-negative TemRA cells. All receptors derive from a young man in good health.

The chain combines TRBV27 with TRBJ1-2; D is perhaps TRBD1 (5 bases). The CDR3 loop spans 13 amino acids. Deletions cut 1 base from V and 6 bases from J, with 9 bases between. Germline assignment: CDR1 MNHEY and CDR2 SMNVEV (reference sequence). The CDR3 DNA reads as TGTGCCAGCAGTTTATGGGGCGGAGATGGCTACACCTTC. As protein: CASSLWGGDGYTF.

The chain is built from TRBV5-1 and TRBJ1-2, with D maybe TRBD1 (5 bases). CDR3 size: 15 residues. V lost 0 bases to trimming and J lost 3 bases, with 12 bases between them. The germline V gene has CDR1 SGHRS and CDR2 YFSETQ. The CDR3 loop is CASSLEGQGHYGYTF. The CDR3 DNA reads TGCGCCAGCAGCTTGGAGGGGCAGGGCCACTATGGCTACACCTTC. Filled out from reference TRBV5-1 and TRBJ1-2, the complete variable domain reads KAGVTQTPRYLIKTRGQQVTLSCSPISGHRSVSWYQQTPGQGLQFLFEYFSETQRNKGNFPGRFSGRQFSNSRSEMNVSTLELGDSALYLCASSLEGQGHYGYTFGSGTRLTVV.